This is a list of T cell receptor beta chains from one sample in a study of blood T cells in healthy people across ages. TCRdb used MiXCR to reprocess the 5' RACE reads, holding one entry per CDR3 protein. This table has about 840,000 distinct CDR3 sequences, about 27% appearing once. These data also formed part of another study, on T cells of mothers and their children.

The sequenced sample consisted of blood. The receptors derive from a woman between 40 and 50 years old in good health. The CDR3 runs from the conserved cysteine through the conserved F or W. A D gene is named only where the DNA matches it firmly. Size is stated for part of the rows, as once, few or many counts, or as a class when the clone is expanded.

abundance: few; j_gene: TRBJ2-7; v_gene: TRBV14; d_gene: NA; CDR3nt: TGTGCCAGCAGCTCGCTGCGGGGAGCCTACGAGCAGTACTTC; CDR3aa: CASSSLRGAYEQYF
abundance: few; j_gene: TRBJ2-1; v_gene: TRBV28; d_gene: NA; CDR3nt: TGTGCCAGCAGTTTATTGGTGTCTAGCTCCTACAATGAGCAGTTCTTC; CDR3aa: CASSLLVSSSYNEQFF
abundance: NA; j_gene: TRBJ2-1; v_gene: TRBV14; d_gene: NA; CDR3nt: TGTGCCAGCAGCCAAATCTCGGTGGAGCAGTTCTTC; CDR3aa: CASSQISVEQFF
abundance: few; j_gene: TRBJ1-6; v_gene: TRBV14; d_gene: TRBD1; CDR3nt: TGTGCCAGCAGCCCACCAGGGGGCCCTAGCTCCTATAATTCACCCCTCCACTTT; CDR3aa: CASSPPGGPSSYNSPLHF
abundance: NA; j_gene: TRBJ2-3; v_gene: TRBV10-3; d_gene: NA; CDR3nt: TGTGCCATCAGTGAGTCGGAAGTCACAGATACGCAGTATTTT; CDR3aa: CAISESEVTDTQYF
abundance: many; j_gene: TRBJ2-7; v_gene: TRBV6-2/TRBV6-3; d_gene: NA; CDR3nt: TGTGCCAGCGGACCTAACGAGCAGTACTTC; CDR3aa: CASGPNEQYF
abundance: many; j_gene: TRBJ1-6; v_gene: TRBV3-1; d_gene: NA; CDR3nt: TGTGCCAGCAGCCGAGCTGTGAGGGATTCACCCCTCCACTTT; CDR3aa: CASSRAVRDSPLHF
abundance: many; j_gene: TRBJ2-5; v_gene: TRBV28; d_gene: NA; CDR3nt: TGTGCCAGCAGTTTATCCCCTCCGGGGGAGACCCAGTACTTC; CDR3aa: CASSLSPPGETQYF
abundance: NA; j_gene: TRBJ2-3; v_gene: TRBV20-1; d_gene: TRBD1; CDR3nt: TGCAGTGCTGGGACAGAACTCACAGATACGCGGTATTTT; CDR3aa: CSAGTELTDTRYF
abundance: few; j_gene: TRBJ2-3; v_gene: TRBV20-1; d_gene: NA; CDR3nt: TGCAGTGCTAAAATGGGACTCGATACGCAGTATTTT; CDR3aa: CSAKMGLDTQYF
abundance: few; j_gene: TRBJ2-5; v_gene: TRBV5-1; d_gene: TRBD2; CDR3nt: TGCGCCAGCAGCCCCCTTTGGACTAGCGGGGAAGAGACCCAGTACTTC; CDR3aa: CASSPLWTSGEETQYF
abundance: NA; j_gene: TRBJ1-4; v_gene: TRBV12-3/TRBV12-4; d_gene: NA; CDR3nt: TGTGCCAGCAGTTTGGGACGGGGGGCGCAGAATGAAAAACTGTTTTTT; CDR3aa: CASSLGRGAQNEKLFF
abundance: NA; j_gene: TRBJ2-5; v_gene: TRBV5-1; d_gene: NA; CDR3nt: TGCGCCAGCAGCGTGGACACCCAAGAGACCCAGTACTTC; CDR3aa: CASSVDTQETQYF
abundance: NA; j_gene: TRBJ1-2; v_gene: TRBV5-4; d_gene: NA; CDR3nt: TGTGCCAGCAGCGCAAACAGGGCCCGCTATGGCTACACCTTC; CDR3aa: CASSANRARYGYTF
abundance: NA; j_gene: TRBJ1-3; v_gene: TRBV11-2; d_gene: NA; CDR3nt: TGTGCCAGCAGACCGAGGTCTCTCTCTGGAAACACCATATATTTT; CDR3aa: CASRPRSLSGNTIYF
abundance: NA; j_gene: TRBJ1-1; v_gene: TRBV24-1; d_gene: NA; CDR3nt: TGTGCCACCAGGAACCCCTTGAACACTGAAGCTTTCTTT; CDR3aa: CATRNPLNTEAFF
abundance: many; j_gene: TRBJ2-7; v_gene: TRBV5-6; d_gene: NA; CDR3nt: TGTGCCAGCAGCTTGGGACCCCCGAGCTCCTACGAGCAGTACTTC; CDR3aa: CASSLGPPSSYEQYF
abundance: NA; j_gene: TRBJ2-1; v_gene: TRBV9; d_gene: NA; CDR3nt: TGTGCCAGCAGCGTGGAGGGTGGGGGCGCCTACAATGAGCAGTTCTTC; CDR3aa: CASSVEGGGAYNEQFF
abundance: many; j_gene: TRBJ2-7; v_gene: TRBV7-3; d_gene: NA; CDR3nt: TGTGCCAGCAGCTTACTAGCTTCGGACGAGCAGTACTTC; CDR3aa: CASSLLASDEQYF
abundance: NA; j_gene: TRBJ2-1; v_gene: TRBV3-1; d_gene: TRBD1; CDR3nt: TGTGCCAGCAGCCAGGGTAGGGGGCTTCTCGGTGAGCAGTTCTTC; CDR3aa: CASSQGRGLLGEQFF
abundance: few; j_gene: TRBJ2-1; v_gene: TRBV13; d_gene: TRBD2; CDR3nt: TGTGCCAGCAGCTCCCGACTAGCGGGGGGCAATGAGCAGTTCTTC; CDR3aa: CASSSRLAGGNEQFF
abundance: few; j_gene: TRBJ1-2; v_gene: TRBV28; d_gene: NA; CDR3nt: TGTGCCAGCAGTTTATCTCAGATAAACTATGGCTACACCTTC; CDR3aa: CASSLSQINYGYTF
abundance: NA; j_gene: TRBJ2-6; v_gene: TRBV7-2; d_gene: NA; CDR3nt: TGTGCCAGCAGCCCTGTAGGGTCGGGCGTGAACACTGAAGCTTTC; CDR3aa: CASSPVGSGVNTEAF
abundance: NA; j_gene: TRBJ1-5; v_gene: TRBV12-3/TRBV12-4; d_gene: NA; CDR3nt: TGTGCCAGCAGTTTAGAGACCCAACGGGCGCCCCAGCATTTT; CDR3aa: CASSLETQRAPQHF
abundance: NA; j_gene: TRBJ2-7; v_gene: TRBV10-2; d_gene: TRBD2; CDR3nt: TGCGCCAGCACCGGGACTAGCGGGAGTGGCGAGCAGTACTTC; CDR3aa: CASTGTSGSGEQYF
abundance: few; j_gene: TRBJ2-3; v_gene: TRBV5-1; d_gene: NA; CDR3nt: TGCGCCAGCAGCTTGGATGGGGTAAACACAGATACGCAGTATTTT; CDR3aa: CASSLDGVNTDTQYF
abundance: NA; j_gene: TRBJ1-2; v_gene: TRBV12-3/TRBV12-4; d_gene: TRBD1; CDR3nt: TGTGCCAGCAGTCCTTTTGGGACAGGGGCCCACTGTGGCTACACCTTC; CDR3aa: CASSPFGTGAHCGYTF
abundance: NA; j_gene: TRBJ1-2; v_gene: TRBV28; d_gene: NA; CDR3nt: TGTGCCAGCGCAGAGAATACTAACTATGGCTACACCTTC; CDR3aa: CASAENTNYGYTF
abundance: NA; j_gene: TRBJ2-1; v_gene: TRBV5-1; d_gene: TRBD2; CDR3nt: TGCGCCAGCAGCAAGGGACTAGCGGGGCACAATGAGCAGTTCTTC; CDR3aa: CASSKGLAGHNEQFF
abundance: NA; j_gene: TRBJ1-5; v_gene: TRBV27; d_gene: TRBD1; CDR3nt: TGTGCCAGCAGGAGGGGACAGGGGGACAATCAGCCCCAGCATTTT; CDR3aa: CASRRGQGDNQPQHF
abundance: NA; j_gene: TRBJ2-7; v_gene: TRBV2; d_gene: TRBD2; CDR3nt: TGTGCCAGCAGTGAGATCGGGGGGGTAGCGGCCTACGAGCAGTACTTC; CDR3aa: CASSEIGGVAAYEQYF